What follows are 10 T cell receptor beta chains derived from one specimen sequenced in a study of shared clonotypes between healthy human individuals. The data were produced by immunoSEQ multiplex PCR, yet TCRdb's version contains in-frame clones alone and is incomplete. The data contain about a million clones, more than 75% of them singletons. Sequencing was performed on memory CD4+ T cells sorted from blood. Subset: CD45RA-negative fraction. Every receptor here comes from a man younger than 35 in good health.

The chain uses TRBV5-1 and TRBJ2-5; TRBD2 aligns across 12 bases. Germline CDR1 is SGHRS and CDR2 is YFSETQ. CDR3 length: 17 residues. V trimming: 0 bases; J trimming: 5 bases; junction bases outside the gene matches: 8. CDR3 DNA sequence: TGCGCCAGCAGCTTGGGAACACGGACTAGCGGGGAGGAGACCCAGTACTTC. This encodes CASSLGTRTSGEETQYF.

This clone appeared a single time. A much larger clone sits a single nucleotide away, making a read error possible. The rearrangement uses TRBV7-8 and TRBJ1-5; the match to TRBD1 covers 10 bases. Unmatched junction bases numbered 1, after V lost 6 bases and J lost 2 bases. Germline loops: CDR1 SGHVS, CDR2 FQNEAQ. The CDR3 runs to 14 residues. In DNA, the CDR3 is TGTGCCAGCAGAGGGACAGGGGGCAATCAGCCCCAGCATTTT. Translation gives CASRGTGGNQPQHF. Complete variable domain (other parts from reference TRBV7-8 and TRBJ1-5): GAGVSQSPRYKVAKRGQDVALRCDPISGHVSLFWYQQALGQGPEFLTYFQNEAQLDKSGLPSDRFFAERPEGSVSTLKIQRTQQEDSAVYLCASRGTGGNQPQHFGDGTRLSIL.

The V and J genes are TRBV11-2 and TRBJ2-7, with unresolved D. Germline values: CDR1 SGHAT, CDR2 FQNNGV. The CDR3 has 11 residues. V was cut by 4 bases and J by 12 bases, with 13 bases left in between. CDR3 sequence: CASSSFYRRYF. DNA for the CDR3: TGTGCCAGCAGCTCATTCTACCGGCGGTACTTC.

In DNA form, the CDR3 reads TGCGCCAGCAGTGAGAACAAACGACTCAAGCGGGATATCCATGAGCAGTTCTTC. It encodes CASSENKRLKRDIHEQFF. J is TRBJ2-1 and V is TRBV10-1; 7 positions agree with TRBD2. Germline V gene lookup returns CDR1 WNHNN and CDR2 SYGVQD (reference sequence). With 2 bases clipped from V and 8 bases from J, the junction kept 18 bases outside the gene matches. This CDR3 contains 18 residues.

The chain couples TRBV27 to TRBJ1-2; 7 positions match TRBD1. In germline, CDR1 is MNHEY, CDR2 SMNVEV (reference sequence). The CDR3 runs 13 residues. J was trimmed by 3 bases and V by 11 bases; bases with no gene match: 9. In DNA form, the CDR3 reads TGTGCCGCCTCGACAGGGAACCACTATGGCTACACCTTC. Amino acid sequence: CAASTGNHYGYTF.

This clone was picked up one time. The J gene is TRBJ2-5, the V gene TRBV7-6, with D possibly TRBD1 on 6 matching bases. CDR3 length equals 13 residues. Germline loops: CDR1 SGHVS, CDR2 FNYEAQ. V gave up 3 bases and J gave up 5 bases, with 10 bases separating them. The CDR3 protein is CASSFRGGETQYF. In nucleotides, the CDR3 is TGTGCCAGCAGCTTCAGGGGCGGGGAGACCCAGTACTTC.

The CDR3 loop is CASSLSRGEEKLFF. CDR3 DNA sequence: TGTGCCAGCAGCTTGAGCAGGGGGGAGGAAAAACTGTTTTTT. V usage is TRBV5-4 and J usage is TRBJ1-4; 7 nucleotides agree with TRBD1. Germline loops: CDR1 SGHNT, CDR2 YYREEE (reference sequence). The CDR3 totals 14 residues. Unmatched junction bases numbered 5, after V lost 1 base and J lost 8 bases.

This chain uses TRBV11-2 with TRBJ2-1, with D possibly TRBD2 on 6 matching bases. This CDR3 spans 15 amino acids. V lost 6 bases and J 3 bases, leaving 15 bases between the germline ends. In germline, CDR1 is SGHAT, CDR2 FQNNGV. The CDR3 nucleotides are TGTGCCAGCAGGCCCTTGGGGACTCTCTACAATGAGCAGTTCTTC. It codes for CASRPLGTLYNEQFF. Combining the CDR3 with reference TRBV11-2 and TRBJ2-1 gives the whole variable domain EAGVAQSPRYKIIEKRQSVAFWCNPISGHATLYWYQQILGQGPKLLIQFQNNGVVDDSQLPKDRFSAERLKGVDSTLKIQPAKLEDSAVYLCASRPLGTLYNEQFFGPGTRLTVL.

The rearrangement uses TRBV6-1 and TRBJ2-7; TRBD2 matches 7 bases. Trimming took 5 bases from V and 9 from J; bases not matched to a gene: 10. The CDR3 runs 13 residues. Germline values: CDR1 MNHNS, CDR2 SASEGT. The CDR3 sequence: CASSLDGGGGQYF. DNA of the CDR3: TGTGCCAGCAGTTTAGATGGTGGGGGGGGGCAGTACTTC.

This sequence joins TRBV5-1 and TRBJ2-3; D remains ambiguous. The CDR3 is 14 residues long. V was pared by 3 bases and J by 1 base, with 9 bases between. CDR1 is SGHRS and CDR2 is YFSETQ in the germline V gene. The CDR3 coding sequence is TGCGCCAGCAGCTCCGCCGAGCGCACAGATACGCAGTATTTT. Amino acid sequence: CASSSAERTDTQYF.